This record looks at one T cell receptor (beta chain) sequence and its context. Its matching antigen is unknown. The authors made TCR beta libraries by quantitative 5'-RACE with molecular barcodes. One entry per CDR3 protein results from TCRdb running MiXCR on the 5' RACE reads. The sample holds around 35,000 distinct CDR3 sequences, roughly 13% seen once. This entry is derived from a study of CD8 T cells in ankylosing spondylitis. Study-wide results and limits: Reported data indicate significant enrichment of disease-linked clones within matched ankylosing spondylitis synovial fluid. A TCR beta motif made of eight highly homologous variants seemed typical of ankylosing spondylitis blood.

The length of the CDR3 is 17 residues. V gave up 0 bases and J gave up 3 bases; unmatched junction bases: 11. Germline V gene sequence: CDR1 SGHRS, CDR2 YFSETQ. This TCR was recovered from a male donor with ankylosing spondylitis. The sample taken for sequencing was synovial fluid, either unsorted or a sorted T cell fraction (not recorded which). The gene calls are TRBV5-1 and TRBJ1-2; 7 bases line up with TRBD1. DNA of the CDR3: TGCGCCAGCAGCTTGGTGGCAGGGCTGACAGGGTACTATGGCTACACCTTC. Translated: CASSLVAGLTGYYGYTF.